This entry is about one T cell receptor beta chain. Antigen: not known. Nominal health characterized the donors when sampled, though unrecorded immune exposures were likely. The sample comes from a study of cytomegalovirus exposure and HLA in healthy donors. The CDR3 totals 14 residues. Trimming at V came to 6 bases and at J to 5 bases, leaving 8 bases not matched to a gene. Germline V CDR1 and CDR2: MNHEY, SMNVEV (reference sequence). Broader study findings: Cytomegalovirus association was listed for about 160 TCR beta chains. Confirmation was obtained in vitro that a few CMV-associated chains are specific for CMV antigens. The sole available immune exposure information was CMV serostatus.

The PCR used 60 Vbeta and 13 Jbeta primers. Produced via immunoSEQ multiplex PCR; TCRdb's table is partial and in-frame only. In the table there are some 150,000 clones, about three quarters of which are singletons. This chain links TRBV27 with TRBJ2-5, with TRBD2 matching 8 bases. The receptor's source is a female donor in good health and CMV-seronegative. Material: PBMCs. CDR3: CASSPSGGQETQYF. Written as DNA, the CDR3 is TGTGCCAGCAGCCCTTCGGGGGGGCAGGAGACCCAGTACTTC.